Listed below are T cell receptor beta chains from one sample, sequenced in a study of cytomegalovirus exposure and HLA in healthy donors. Profiled with immunoSEQ multiplex PCR; TCRdb holds only in-frame clones, not every one. Of over 150,000 clones listed, around 64% were seen once; the top ten hold around 2.8%. Input material: PBMCs. These receptors were collected from a young woman in good health and CMV-seronegative. The CDR3 runs from the conserved cysteine through the conserved F or W. The D gene is left open where the match is weak. Size is omitted from some rows. Given values are once, few, many or a class for expanded clones.

>few|TRBJ2-2|TRBV30|-
CAWSAGTTYFGELFF
TGTGCCTGGAGTGCAGGGACAACCTATTTCGGGGAGCTGTTTTTT
>few|TRBJ2-4|TRBV6-1|TRBD1
CASSEGGTVAKNIQYF
TGTGCCAGCAGTGAAGGGGGGACAGTAGCCAAAAACATTCAGTACTTC
>-|TRBJ2-3|TRBV7-9|-
CASSSGLDTQYF
TGTGCCAGCAGCTCCGGACTAGATACGCAGTATTTT
>few|TRBJ2-3|TRBV7-9|-
CASSLTGSLAYTQYF
TGTGCCAGCAGCTTAACGGGATCGCTCGCGTATACGCAGTATTTT
>-|TRBJ2-2|TRBV7-9|-
CAARSAGELFF
TGTGCCGCGCGGAGTGCCGGGGAGCTGTTTTTT
>-|TRBJ1-1|TRBV27|-
CASSPWAGQQAFF
TGTGCCAGCAGCCCCTGGGCTGGGCAGCAAGCTTTCTTT
>-|TRBJ1-1|TRBV19|-
CASEPQGRNTEAFF
TGTGCCAGTGAACCTCAGGGGAGGAACACTGAAGCTTTCTTT
>-|TRBJ1-4|TRBV9|-
CASSADSGEKLFF
TGTGCCAGCAGCGCTGACAGTGGTGAAAAACTGTTTTTT
>-|TRBJ1-1|TRBV7-2|-
CASSLAGGQTEAFF
TGTGCCAGCAGTTTGGCGGGGGGTCAGACTGAAGCTTTCTTT
>-|TRBJ2-3|TRBV19|-
CATGGTGTDTQYF
TGTGCCACTGGAGGGACGGGCACAGATACGCAGTATTTT
>few|TRBJ1-1|TRBV7-2|TRBD1
CASSYTGGAAEAFF
TGTGCCAGCAGCTACACAGGGGGCGCCGCTGAAGCTTTCTTT
>-|TRBJ2-2|TRBV18|-
CASSPTVWFGRSELFF
TGTGCCAGCTCACCAACCGTGTGGTTTGGCCGATCGGAGCTGTTTTTT
>few|TRBJ1-2|TRBV4-2|-
CASSQSGGAGYTF
TGTGCCAGCAGCCAAAGTGGAGGGGCCGGCTACACCTTC
>-|TRBJ2-3|TRBV19|TRBD2
CASSIPLGRGSTDTQYF
TGTGCCAGTAGTATCCCTCTCGGGCGGGGGAGCACAGATACGCAGTATTTT
>-|TRBJ1-1|TRBV7-9|-
CASSTGTEAFF
TGTGCCAGCAGCACCGGGACAGAAGCTTTCTTT
>-|TRBJ1-5|TRBV4-2|-
CASSQDRGNQPQHF
TGTGCCAGCAGCCAAGACCGGGGAAATCAGCCCCAGCATTTT
>few|TRBJ2-7|TRBV7-2|TRBD1
CASSSSVDRQLGLQYF
TGTGCCAGCAGCTCTTCAGTGGACAGGCAACTAGGGTTACAGTACTTC